Sequencing of this T cell receptor beta chain was carried out in a study of cytomegalovirus exposure and HLA in healthy donors. At the level of the study: The use of the same platform for the roughly 130 validation repertoires and the roughly 700 first-cohort repertoires was reported by a later analysis. Study results and limitations: A list of approximately 160 TCR beta chains associated with cytomegalovirus was given. According to a later analysis, TCR clusters from the first cohort tended to co-occur in the 120 or so validation repertoires. There were three CMV-associated chains whose specificity for CMV antigens was confirmed in vitro.

As concerns this clone: Its antigen remains unknown.

The table came from immunoSEQ multiplex PCR; TCRdb's copy has only in-frame clones and leaves some out. The sample has under 250,000 clones; 80% to 95% are singletons. The length of the CDR3 is 14 residues. V gave up 3 bases and J gave up 7 bases; unmatched junction bases: 4. The germline gives CDR1 MNHEY, CDR2 SVGAGI. The V call is TRBV6-5, the J call TRBJ2-7; 12 bases are shared with TRBD2. The source of this sequence is a woman between 18 and 30 years old in good health and CMV-seronegative. Sequenced: PBMCs. CDR3 nucleotide sequence: TGTGCCAGCAGTTATACCGGACTAGCGGGGGAGCAGTACTTC. Amino acid sequence: CASSYTGLAGEQYF.